This is a list of T cell receptor beta chains from one sample in a study of blood T cell repertoires in COVID-19. Sequencing was performed with immunoSEQ multiplex PCR; in TCRdb, only in-frame clones are kept and a portion is missing. The table records around 300,000 clones, roughly 89% of them present only once. The sample was peripheral blood. These receptor sequences come from a woman aged 40 to 49 who had recovered from COVID-19. Each CDR3 is given with its conserved first and last residue. D genes are given only for firm matches. Size tells how often a clone was seen (once, few, many) or the class of an expanded clone, and some rows leave it out.

NA,TRBJ2-3,few,TRBV6-6,CASSLGHLSTDTQYF,TGTGCCAGCAGCCTGGGACACCTAAGCACAGATACGCAGTATTTT
NA,TRBJ1-1,NA,TRBV25-1,CASSETSNTEAFF,TGTGCCAGCAGTGAAACATCGAACACTGAAGCTTTCTTT
TRBD1,TRBJ1-1,NA,TRBV11-2,CASGTGTPEAFF,TGTGCCAGCGGGACAGGGACCCCTGAAGCTTTCTTT
TRBD2,TRBJ2-4,NA,TRBV15,CATSRDRVGLAGAQNIQYF,TGTGCCACCAGCAGAGATAGGGTGGGACTAGCGGGAGCCCAAAACATTCAGTACTTC
NA,TRBJ1-1,NA,TRBV6-5,CASSYSNRVPEAFF,TGTGCCAGCAGTTACTCGAACAGGGTGCCTGAAGCTTTCTTT
TRBD2,TRBJ2-3,NA,TRBV7-2,CASSPRGQAGPDTQYF,TGTGCCAGCAGCCCTCGCGGCCAAGCGGGACCAGATACGCAGTATTTT
NA,TRBJ1-4,NA,TRBV12-3/TRBV12-4,CASSPELNEKLFF,TGTGCCAGCAGCCCCGAACTTAATGAAAAACTGTTTTTT
TRBD1,TRBJ2-6,NA,TRBV23-1,CASTHRDRGSGANVLTF,TGCGCCAGCACCCACCGGGACAGGGGCTCTGGGGCCAACGTCCTGACTTTC
TRBD2,TRBJ2-2,NA,TRBV30,CAWLAGQNTGELFF,TGTGCCTGGCTAGCGGGGCAGAACACCGGGGAGCTGTTTTTT
TRBD2,TRBJ2-2,NA,TRBV5-4,CASGLAGMGGELFF,TGTGCCAGCGGGCTAGCGGGGATGGGCGGGGAGCTGTTTTTT
NA,TRBJ2-1,NA,TRBV27,CASRQDSSSYNEQFF,TGTGCCAGCAGACAAGACAGCAGCTCCTACAATGAGCAGTTCTTC
NA,TRBJ2-3,once,TRBV3-1/TRBV3-2,CASSHGPTDTQYF,TGTGCCAGCAGCCACGGTCCCACAGATACGCAGTATTTT
NA,TRBJ1-1,NA,TRBV3-1/TRBV3-2,CASSPGSAGFPEAFF,TGTGCCAGCAGCCCCGGGTCGGCCGGGTTCCCTGAAGCTTTCTTT
TRBD1,TRBJ2-2,NA,TRBV7-9,CASSLAWDSNTGELFF,TGTGCCAGCAGCTTAGCTTGGGACAGTAACACCGGGGAGCTGTTTTTT
NA,TRBJ1-1,NA,TRBV5-6,CASSPRVGTEAFF,TGTGCCAGCAGCCCTCGCGTCGGGACTGAAGCTTTCTTT
NA,TRBJ2-7,NA,TRBV18,CASSIRDTSYEQYF,TGTGCCAGCTCAATCCGGGACACAAGCTACGAGCAGTACTTC
TRBD1,TRBJ1-2,NA,TRBV30,CAWIPSGTGDYGYTF,TGTGCCTGGATTCCTTCCGGGACAGGGGACTATGGCTACACCTTC
TRBD2,TRBJ2-7,NA,TRBV29-1,CSVEDRTRGPRQQYF,TGCAGCGTTGAAGACAGGACTAGAGGGCCCCGGCAGCAGTACTTC
TRBD1,TRBJ2-1,NA,TRBV5-1,CASSLGGQGADEQFF,TGCGCCAGCAGCTTGGGAGGACAGGGGGCCGATGAGCAGTTCTTC
NA,TRBJ2-2,NA,TRBV6-2/TRBV6-3,CASSYLRGLESTGELFF,TGTGCCAGCAGTTACCTCCGGGGACTCGAATCCACCGGGGAGCTGTTTTTT
TRBD1,TRBJ2-4,NA,TRBV2,CASSSTGGAKNIQYF,TGTGCCAGCAGTTCAACAGGGGGCGCCAAAAACATTCAGTACTTC
TRBD2,TRBJ2-3,NA,TRBV7-9,CASSLWGNGRKDDTQYF,TGTGCCAGCAGCTTATGGGGGAACGGGAGGAAAGATGATACGCAGTATTTT
TRBD1,TRBJ2-5,NA,TRBV11-3,CASSPRTGGTQETQYF,TGTGCCAGCAGCCCAAGGACAGGGGGGACCCAAGAGACCCAGTACTTC
TRBD1,TRBJ2-5,NA,TRBV5-1,CASSIGTGQETQYF,TGCGCCAGCAGCATCGGGACAGGTCAAGAGACCCAGTACTTC
NA,TRBJ2-1,NA,TRBV11-2,CASSFTTGTIYNEQFF,TGTGCCAGCAGCTTCACCACCGGGACAATTTACAATGAGCAGTTCTTC
NA,TRBJ2-7,NA,TRBV6-5,CASSYAGGASYEQYF,TGTGCCAGCAGTTACGCCGGGGGAGCCTCCTACGAGCAGTACTTC
TRBD2,TRBJ2-7,NA,TRBV28,CASSHSGTSGDYEQYF,TGTGCCAGCAGCCACTCCGGGACTAGCGGAGACTACGAGCAGTACTTC
NA,TRBJ2-3,few,TRBV5-1,CASSGAAPGRDTQYF,TGCGCCAGCAGCGGGGCGGCCCCCGGCAGAGATACGCAGTATTTT